This TCR beta chain was documented in a study of CD8 T cells in Susac syndrome (dated by TCRdb to about 2019). Some background on the complete study: Repertoire sequencing was used to test whether CD8+ T cell activation and differentiation in Susac syndrome was antigen driven. What the work shows at the level of the full study, not this receptor alone: The number of individuals in the TCR sequencing and HLA analysis was acknowledged as relatively small.

Comment on this clonotype: Its antigen has not been determined. Base qualities were left out, and no much larger clone turns up one base away.

RNA was extracted with the RNeasy kit and 0.5 to 1 ug was reverse transcribed using random hexamers. The immunoSEQ multiplex PCR assay, which covers 54 Vbeta and 13 Jbeta segments, was used to amplify TCR beta CDR3 regions. PCR amplification bias was corrected by using a synthetic template baseline for primer optimization and computational correction. In the source study's methods: Reads were annotated to V, D and J genes per IMGT and analyzed with immunoSEQ Analyzer, keeping only productive sequences. Clonality was calculated as one minus the Shannon entropy normalized by log2 of the number of productive unique sequences. Public and private clones were assessed among the 100 most prevalent clones of each patient and control. Clones were defined as Susac-specific when absent from the healthy and MS cohorts, from fewer than 1,200 published viral clones and from other ImmuneACCESS disease sequences. TCRdb took the public reads, trimmed them with fastp at Q25, ran MiXCR for clone calling and kept in-frame beta chains. Each record represents a unique CDR3 protein, reported with the most common genes and DNA among its rows. The V and J calls shown here were made by TCRdb, not taken from the authors' results. The sample table shows 250,000 or so distinct CDR3 sequences, and over 85% are seen once. Of the sample, around 0.07% is held by the ten largest clones.

Peripheral blood CD8+ and CD4+ T cells from healthy donors, Susac syndrome patients and multiple sclerosis patients were profiled using high-throughput TCR beta sequencing. Multiple sclerosis controls were treatment-naive patients with stable or active relapsing-remitting disease fulfilling revised McDonald criteria. Bulk CD8+ and CD4+ T cells were purified by magnetic negative isolation, while CD8+ TEMRA cells were enriched using FACS. Blood was drawn into EDTA tubes, processed within 24 hours, and PBMCs were isolated by density gradient centrifugation. PBMCs intended for TCR sequencing were frozen in liquid nitrogen and were later thawed in a 37 degrees C water bath. The sorted or isolated CD4+, CD8+ and CD8+ TEMRA cells reached a purity of at least 90%. Measured from the cysteine to the phenylalanine, the CDR3 is 12 residues long. Of all the DNA, just the CDR3 is kept, 36 bases in frame from base 1. The germline V gene gives CDR1 as SQVTM and CDR2 as ANQGSEA. The junction shows trimming of 6 bases on V and 5 bases on J, and the gene matches do not reach 3 bases of it.

This TCR derives from a human donor with multiple sclerosis. Sequencing was performed on CD4+ T cells from PBMCs. The rearrangement joined TRBV29-1 to TRBJ2-7; 11 of the junction bases match TRBD1. The CDR3 loop reads CSVDRGPHEQYF. The sequence in DNA is TGCAGCGTGGACAGGGGGCCCCACGAGCAGTACTTC.